The entry below describes one T cell receptor beta chain. Its recognized antigen is unknown. No base quality values were provided; no much bigger clone lies one nucleotide off. The sample originates from a study of cytomegalovirus exposure and HLA in healthy donors listed by TCRdb under 2017. Study-wide context: An earlier analysis of approximately 600 of the donors reported 276 Gb of sequence data and approximately 110 million unique TCR beta sequences from about 180 million T cells. An early release covering some 640 HLA-typed donors comprised about 290 gigabases of sequencing data and 85 million or so unique TCR sequences. Of the roughly 420 genotyped donors, roughly 80% were placed in the genetic ancestry cluster associated with self-reported Caucasian donors. The aim of the study was to test whether cataloging public T cell receptors could identify signatures of past pathogen exposure. Using immunosequencing, the study profiled T cell repertoires from 550 to 750 subjects and related those repertoires to cytomegalovirus serostatus. A separate validation cohort of 100 to 150 different subjects was used in addition to the approximately 640-subject first cohort. High-throughput TCR immunosequencing, statistical association of individual TCRs with disease status, and machine learning were combined to predict cytomegalovirus infection status. A later analysis re-examined previously published TCR beta repertoires from more than 550 donors and added high-resolution HLA genotyping to investigate patterns of TCR occurrence. Rather than using new phenotypic data, the later analysis identified candidate immune exposures from TCR beta sequences and from how often those sequences occurred across donors. In an earlier analysis of roughly 580 of the donors, high-throughput TCR beta sequencing was used to judge whether each TCR beta V gene segment behaved as functional or pseudogenic. Donor age, sex, ethnicity and CMV serostatus were collected together with the repertoire data. In a later genetic analysis, genome-wide SNP genotypes for about 65% of the 666 donors were used, and that subset was treated as a discovery cohort. Every discovery cohort repertoire had been produced on one sequencing platform. HLA typing covered class I and class II loci at four-digit resolution. Typing coverage varied by locus: roughly 620-630 donors for A, B, C, DRB1 and DQB1; around 560 for DQA1; more than 600 for DPA1; roughly 450 for DPB1. Because of strong linkage in the cohort, a handful of DR-DQ haplotypes were treated as single units for association and clustering. Among some 400 genotyped donors of the cohort, an average of approximately 240,000 unique TCR beta nucleotide sequences was sequenced per donor, of which roughly 17% were non-productive.

The cohort consisted of more than 650 healthy bone marrow donors. At the time of sampling, every cohort member was nominally healthy, though immune exposures that went unrecorded were likely present. The donor tested CMV seropositive, placing the donor among the 289 seropositive members of the cohort. A peripheral blood sample was provided by each donor, and peripheral blood mononuclear cells were used for TCR beta sequencing. Genomic DNA was extracted from the blood cell samples with the Qiagen DNeasy Blood Extraction Kit. Summary of the overall study and its limitations: When HLA alleles, especially DR and DQ, strongly co-occurred, attributing TCR associations to individual alleles was difficult. The study listed 150 to 200 TCR beta chains as associated with cytomegalovirus. A later genetic analysis associated a missense DCLRE1C variant with V-gene and J-gene trimming of TCR beta chains, and an independent cohort replicated the association. The sequencing pipeline was judged likely to have produced a cluster of highly shared sequence variants as a technical artifact. In a later analysis, HLA-associated TCR beta chains showed more clonal expansion and lower generation probabilities than non-associated chains that were equally common. In a later analysis, several top co-occurrence clusters were reported to appear linked to parvovirus B19, influenza, CMV and Epstein-Barr virus. A later analysis found that TCR association rates varied across HLA loci, with DRB1 alleles showing the most associated TCRs and HLA-C alleles the fewest. In an earlier analysis of several hundred of the donors, most TCR beta V segments were observed in productive rearrangements about 90% or about 30% of the time, broadly matching IMGT annotations. In this cohort, only TCR beta chains were sequenced, and detectable features were limited by the absence of alpha or paired-chain data. The classifier was reported to diagnose cytomegalovirus status with high specificity and sensitivity in both the original cohort and the validation cohort. According to a later analysis, most CMV-associated TCR beta chains appeared to be HLA-restricted, and the HLA associations seemed to be driven largely by CMV exposure. A few of the identified cytomegalovirus-associated TCR beta chains were confirmed in vitro to be specific for cytomegalovirus antigens. A later analysis associated about 16,000 TCR beta sequences with specific HLA alleles at a false discovery rate of 0.05. In a later genetic analysis, fewer N-insertions in productive TCRs were reported among donors in an Asian-associated ancestry cluster than the roughly 700-donor mean. Linkage disequilibrium might explain the correlated functional status among segregating V segments, but an unknown experimental factor could not be ruled out. Because counts were too low, around 18 rarely observed V segments, including chromosome 9 orphons, were left out of the earlier analysis of a few hundred of the donors. The authors suggested that the approach could potentially be generalized to other disease states and immunological phenotypes. Because HLA typing was missing for some donors at each locus, association tests included only the typed subset. Roughly uniform sequencing depth across donors was assumed in presence/absence analyses, although this assumption may not hold. A further reported finding was that TCR beta sequences accurately predicted the HLA-A and HLA-B alleles for most subjects in the first cohort. CMV serostatus was the only immune exposure information available for the cohort. Most TCR sequences were observed very rarely across donors, whereas some public TCRs were present in many individuals.

Library preparation was by the immunoSEQ multiplex PCR assay. The multiplex PCR relied on a mix of 60 forward primers for TCR Vbeta segments and 13 reverse primers for TCR Jbeta segments. A multiplex PCR assay on genomic DNA amplified the CDR3 region of rearranged TCR beta genes. The Illumina HiSeq System was used to sequence the amplified TCR beta libraries as 87-base-pair reads. The authors' pipeline ran thus. A later analysis counted tens of millions of unique TCR beta chains across the 666 repertoires, and around 9.9 million of these chains were shared by at least two donors. Raw reads were error-corrected and collapsed into unique sequences by a nearest-neighbor algorithm in which closely related sequences were merged to remove PCR and sequencing errors. V, D and J gene segments were assigned by aligning CDR3 sequences to IMGT reference sequences. For a sequence to be retained, a match of at least six nucleotides was required to both a V gene segment and a J gene segment. A rearrangement was called productive if the CDR3 had no stop codons and remained in frame with V and J, and every other rearrangement was called non-productive. Following IMGT convention, CDR3 was defined as the stretch from the second conserved V-encoded cysteine to the conserved J-encoded phenylalanine. The earlier analysis of 587 of the donors excluded sequences that lacked an unambiguous match to a single V gene segment. In an earlier analysis of 500 to 750 of the donors, V segments were called functional above 56.7% productive rearrangements and were called segregating when the between-donor standard deviation exceeded 5%. A statistical classification framework was developed to diagnose cytomegalovirus status using the catalog of TCR beta chain sequences. In a later analysis, TCR nucleotide sequences were compared against IMGT/GENE-DB human TR gene sequences so that V and J genes could be assigned. Using the TCRdist pipeline, a later analysis assigned CDR3 sequences along with most-parsimonious VDJ recombination scenarios. In a later analysis, every TCR beta chain was defined by the combination of its CDR3 amino acid sequence and its V-gene family, and reads without a unique V-gene family were dropped. As a way to deal with suspected cross-contamination and a sequencing artifact, a later analysis dropped 450 to 600 nucleotide sequences that were highly shared and had low generation probability. In a later analysis, a clonal expansion index was calculated for each public chain from normalized within-repertoire ranks of inferred template counts. In a later analysis, generation probabilities were computed using a VDJ recombination model fitted to out-of-frame rearrangements, and the results were checked against IGoR. Hypergeometric tests were used in a later analysis to score TCR-TCR, TCR-HLA and TCR-CMV co-occurrence, with a repertoire-size bias correction applied to the TCR pairs. A later analysis estimated false discovery rates by permuting HLA or CMV assignments 20 times. In a later analysis, co-occurring TCRs were grouped using DBSCAN, with TCRdist sequence similarity added in when clustering inside HLA-allele-positive subsets. Repertoires with fewer than 30,000 or more than 120,000 public chains were left out of co-occurrence clustering, as were five repertoires with anomalous nucleotide sharing. TCRdb holds this immuneACCESS table with in-frame rearrangements only. Some clones are missing; in checked studies, unresolved V genes explain under half, and the rest has no known cause. The DNA gave D and trimming, while V, J and clone size come from that table. The sample profile shows roughly 120,000 clones; around 69% of them were found once. The ten biggest clones cover about 16% of the sample.

Input material: PBMCs. The clonotype comes from a man aged 45-65 years in good health and CMV-seropositive.

The CDR3: CASSSGQKGSEAFF. The sequenced DNA is TGTGCCAGCAGTTCGGGACAGAAGGGGTCTGAAGCTTTCTTT. The rearrangement joined TRBV6-6 to TRBJ1-1; TRBD1 aligns with 7 central bases. Trimmed from V: 4 bases; trimmed from J: 6 bases; junction bases lacking a gene match: 8. Looking up the germline V gene (reference sequence) yields CDR1 MNHNY and CDR2 SVGAGI. Counted from cysteine to phenylalanine, this CDR3 has 14 amino acids. This entry keeps only the CDR3 DNA: 42 bases, framed from base 1.